This T cell receptor (beta chain) was recovered during a study of cytomegalovirus exposure and HLA in healthy donors. Study-wide results and caveats: In presence/absence analyses, roughly uniform sequencing depth across donors was assumed. The study put about 180 TCR beta chains on its list as cytomegalovirus-associated. Using a false discovery rate of 0.05, a later analysis showed that 16,951 TCR beta sequences were associated with HLA alleles. An analysis was carried out at a later point. It showed that HLA-associated TCR beta chains were more clonally expanded than equally common non-associated chains.

The CDR3 runs 13 residues. Trimming took 4 bases from V and 10 from J, leaving 16 bases between them. Germline V lookup: CDR1 SGHNT, CDR2 YENEEA. The PCR ran on 60 Vbeta and 13 Jbeta primers. Some clones are missing from TCRdb's copy, which holds only in-frame ones; the method was immunoSEQ multiplex PCR. Of more than 95,000 clones in the sample, roughly 80% were seen once. A note on this clone: Its antigen is not known.

Sample: PBMCs. V and J are TRBV11-3 and TRBJ1-1, with D possibly being TRBD1 (5 bases). The clonotype was recovered from a man aged 25-40 years in good health and CMV-seropositive. For the CDR3, the DNA is TGTGCCAGCAGCTCGGGGACTCGGGCGGCAGCTTTCTTT. Its translation: CASSSGTRAAAFF.